These 26 T cell receptor beta chains came from one sample sequenced in a study of CD8 T cells in Susac syndrome. With random hexamers, 0.5 to 1 ug RNA was reverse transcribed. TCRdb processed the immunoSEQ multiplex PCR reads anew with MiXCR; each CDR3 protein has one entry. The sample lists 70,000 to 100,000 distinct CDR3 sequences, around 96% occurring once. Input material: CD8+ T cells from PBMCs. These receptor sequences come from a human donor with Susac syndrome.

CDR3 nucleotides: TGCAGCGTTGATCCCGGGACATCTGAAGCTTTCTTT. As protein: CSVDPGTSEAFF. The chain combines TRBV29-1 with TRBJ1-1; a weak D match, TRBD1 (6 bases). CDR3 length: 12 amino acids. Germline V gene data show CDR1 as SQVTM and CDR2 as ANQGSEA. Trimming shortened V by 3 bases and J by 6 bases, and 11 bases separated the two germline ends.

The chain recombines TRBV29-1 with TRBJ1-5, with D maybe TRBD1 (5 bases). The V gene lost 3 bases and the J gene lost 7 bases, with 13 bases spanning the gap. The CDR3 is 13 amino acids. Germline-derived CDR1 and CDR2 are SQVTM and ANQGSEA. The CDR3 sequence: CSVDQGGGQPQHF. CDR3 in DNA: TGCAGCGTTGACCAGGGCGGAGGACAGCCCCAGCATTTT.

This chain uses TRBV9 with TRBJ2-7, with 8 nucleotides matching TRBD1. V lost 0 bases, J lost 7 bases, and 6 bases stayed unmatched. CDR1 is SGDLS and CDR2 is YYNGEE in the germline V gene. This CDR3 is 14 amino acids long. The CDR3 loop is CASSVAGGLGEQYF. CDR3 bases: TGTGCCAGCAGCGTAGCAGGGGGCTTGGGGGAGCAGTACTTC.

The rearrangement uses TRBV12-3 or TRBV12-4 and TRBJ2-5, with D maybe TRBD1 (6 bases). The V end lost 5 bases, the J end lost 5 bases, and 18 bases lay between the germline ends. This CDR3 contains 15 residues. The CDR3 reads CASSPDRFPEETQYF. As DNA, the CDR3 is TGTGCCAGCAGTCCCGACAGGTTCCCGGAGGAGACCCAGTACTTC.

The V call is TRBV3-1, the J call TRBJ1-2; TRBD1 might be the D (6 bases). Per the germline V gene, CDR1 is LGHDT and CDR2 is YNNKEL (reference sequence). The CDR3 has 16 amino acids. Trimming removed 0 bases at V and 3 bases at J, with 14 bases between. Here the CDR3 DNA reads TGTGCCAGCAGCCAAGATGAGGGGGGAGCGGACTATGGCTACACCTTC. It yields the protein CASSQDEGGADYGYTF.

The V call is TRBV19, the J call TRBJ2-1, with D perhaps matching TRBD1 or TRBD2 (6 bases each). Germline V CDR1 and CDR2: LNHDA, SQIVND (reference sequence). CDR3 length equals 10 residues. The V end lost 11 bases, the J end lost 9 bases, and 11 bases lay between the germline ends. CDR3 nucleotides: TGTGCCTCCGGGGGCATTGAGCAGTTCTTC. Protein: CASGGIEQFF.

The gene calls are TRBV29-1 and TRBJ2-1; TRBD1 or TRBD2 may be the D gene (5 bases each). V gave up 6 bases and J gave up 5 bases, with 14 bases separating them. This CDR3 has 13 residues. From germline, CDR1 is SQVTM and CDR2 ANQGSEA. The CDR3 DNA follows: TGCAGCGTCTGGGACGGCGGACACAATGAGCAGTTCTTC. Translated, it gives CSVWDGGHNEQFF.

The genes are TRBV29-1 and TRBJ1-1; D may be TRBD1 (6 bases). From germline, CDR1 is SQVTM and CDR2 ANQGSEA. V was pared by 3 bases and J by 13 bases, with 15 bases between. The CDR3 contains 11 residues. The CDR3 sequence: CSVDGNRAVFF. DNA for the CDR3: TGCAGCGTTGATGGCAACAGGGCGGTTTTCTTT.

This clonotype has just one count. This chain joins TRBV20-1 and TRBJ1-2; TRBD1 is a possible D gene (5 bases). The CDR3 covers 14 residues. Trimming took 4 bases from V and 3 from J, leaving 15 bases between them. Germline values: CDR1 DFQATT, CDR2 SNEGSKA (reference sequence). The CDR3 coding sequence is TGCAGTGCTATACGTACGGGACCCCACTATGGCTACACCTTC. It is translated as CSAIRTGPHYGYTF.

The rearrangement uses TRBV30 and TRBJ2-2, with TRBD2 as a possible D gene (5 bases). Trimming pared 2 bases from V and 7 bases from J, leaving 11 bases between. Germline assignment: CDR1 GTSNPN and CDR2 SVGIG (reference sequence). The CDR3 covers 13 residues. The CDR3 region is CAWSIGVGGELFF. The CDR3 DNA follows: TGTGCCTGGAGTATCGGGGTCGGCGGGGAGCTGTTTTTT.

This chain connects TRBV29-1 to TRBJ1-3; D remains unclear. CDR3 length: 13 residues. Trimming took off 3 bases at V and 1 base at J, with 7 bases between the two ends. Germline V lookup: CDR1 SQVTM, CDR2 ANQGSEA. CDR3 amino acids: CSVDSGSGNTIYF. CDR3 nucleotides: TGCAGCGTTGACTCGGGTTCTGGAAACACCATATATTTT.

This rearrangement joins TRBV6-5 to TRBJ2-3; TRBD2 might be the D (5 bases). This CDR3 contains 11 residues. CDR1 MNHEY and CDR2 SVGAGI come from the germline V gene. Between the trimmed V and J ends, which lost 6 bases and 8 bases, there was a span of 9 bases. The CDR3 region is CASSLGITQYF. In DNA, the CDR3 is TGTGCCAGCAGCCTCGGGATTACGCAGTATTTT.

The chain combines TRBV20-1 with TRBJ2-3; D perhaps matches TRBD1 (6 bases). V lost 2 bases, J lost 4 bases, and 13 bases lay in between. Germline V lookup: CDR1 DFQATT, CDR2 SNEGSKA (reference sequence). This CDR3 has 14 amino acids. CDR3 nucleotide sequence: TGCAGTGCTAGAAGGGGGTTCGACTCAGATACGCAGTATTTT. Amino acid sequence: CSARRGFDSDTQYF.

V and J are TRBV6-5 and TRBJ1-2, with a possible D match to TRBD1 (5 bases). V gave up 0 bases and J gave up 7 bases, with 9 bases separating them. Germline V lookup: CDR1 MNHEY, CDR2 SVGAGI. The CDR3 runs to 13 residues. As DNA, the CDR3 is TGTGCCAGCAGTTACTCCCCGGACACTGGCTACACCTTC. Protein: CASSYSPDTGYTF.

The genes are TRBV7-2 and TRBJ2-7, with TRBD1 identical over 7 bases. The V and J ends lost 3 bases and 3 bases, in that order; junction bases with no gene match: 8. This CDR3 has 15 residues. The germline V gene has CDR1 SGHTA and CDR2 FQGNSA. CDR3 loop: CASSFGQAAYYEQYF. The DNA for the CDR3 is TGTGCCAGCAGCTTCGGACAGGCTGCGTACTACGAGCAGTACTTC.

This clonotype was counted a single time. V usage is TRBV6-5 and J usage is TRBJ1-2, with D uncertain. The V end was cut by 6 bases, the J end by 4 bases, with 18 bases between. Germline V gene lookup returns CDR1 MNHEY and CDR2 SVGAGI. The CDR3 totals 15 residues. CDR3 in amino acids: CASSPPRVLGYGYTF. The CDR3 DNA reads as TGTGCCAGCAGCCCCCCCCGGGTCTTGGGCTATGGCTACACCTTC.

The chain couples TRBV30 to TRBJ2-7; D not certain. Trimming removed 3 bases at V and 2 bases at J, with 11 bases between. This CDR3 spans 13 amino acids. Per germline, CDR1 GTSNPN and CDR2 SVGIG (reference sequence). The CDR3 DNA reads as TGTGCCTGGAGCCTGACGATAGCCTACGAGCAGTACTTC. Translating gives CAWSLTIAYEQYF. The full variable domain, rest sourced from reference TRBV30 and TRBJ2-7, is SQTIHQWPATLVQPVGSPLSLECTVEGTSNPNLYWYRQAAGRGLQLLFYSVGIGQISSEVPQNLSASRPQDRQFILSSKKLLLSDSGFYLCAWSLTIAYEQYFGPGTRLTVT.

V is TRBV18 and J is TRBJ1-1, with no clear D. Between the trimmed V and J ends, which lost 3 bases and 6 bases, there was a span of 5 bases. The germline V gene encodes CDR1 KGHSH and CDR2 LQKENI. The CDR3 runs to 11 residues. The CDR3 DNA follows: TGTGCCAGCTCACCCACGGCTGAAGCTTTCTTT. Amino acid sequence: CASSPTAEAFF.

This chain links TRBV14 with TRBJ2-3, with a tentative D call TRBD2 (6 bases). The CDR3 spans 14 residues. V shed 1 base and J shed 7 bases, with 12 bases lying between them. Germline values: CDR1 SGHDN, CDR2 FVKESK. CDR3 protein: CASSQGPGRHTQYF. CDR3 nucleotides: TGTGCCAGCAGCCAAGGTCCTGGGAGGCATACGCAGTATTTT. The variable domain in full, with the rest retrieved from reference TRBV14 and TRBJ2-3, is EAGVTQFPSHSVIEKGQTVTLRCDPISGHDNLYWYRRVMGKEIKFLLHFVKESKQDESGMPNNRFLAERTGGTYSTLKVQPAELEDSGVYFCASSQGPGRHTQYFGPGTRLTVL.

The chain recombines TRBV9 with TRBJ2-1; 10 nucleotides match TRBD2. The V and J ends lost 0 bases and 9 bases, in that order; junction bases with no gene match: 3. The germline gives CDR1 SGDLS, CDR2 YYNGEE. The CDR3 has 14 amino acids. The CDR3 loop is CASSVVAGGLEQFF. CDR3 bases: TGTGCCAGCAGCGTAGTAGCGGGGGGCCTTGAGCAGTTCTTC.

This rearrangement joins TRBV14 to TRBJ1-6, with D tentatively TRBD1 (6 bases). The CDR3 has 15 residues. Looked up from germline, CDR1 is SGHDN and CDR2 is FVKESK. V was cut by 0 bases and J by 10 bases, with 13 bases left in between. CDR3 in amino acids: CASSQDGTRSSPLHF. DNA of the CDR3: TGTGCCAGCAGCCAAGATGGGACACGGTCCTCACCCCTCCACTTT.

The chain links TRBV11-2 to TRBJ1-2; D uncertain. The germline V and J ends were trimmed by 1 base and 4 bases, with 7 bases remaining between them. From germline, CDR1 is SGHAT and CDR2 FQNNGV. The CDR3 extends over 13 amino acids. CDR3 amino acids: CASSLVAGYGYTF. The CDR3 nucleotides are TGTGCCAGCAGCTTAGTAGCGGGCTATGGCTACACCTTC.

This sequence joins TRBV7-6 and TRBJ2-6; tentatively, D is TRBD1 (6 bases). The CDR3 loop spans 16 amino acids. CDR1 and CDR2 from the germline V gene are SGHVS and FNYEAQ. V lost 5 bases and J 2 bases, leaving 13 bases between the germline ends. CDR3 nucleotides: TGTGCCAGCAGCCGGAATACAGGGCCTGGGGCCAACGTCCTGACTTTC. Amino acids: CASSRNTGPGANVLTF.

This chain links TRBV6-6 with TRBJ1-6, with D possibly being TRBD1 (6 bases). The CDR3 spans 14 residues. V shed 6 bases and J shed 7 bases, with 13 bases lying between them. The germline gives CDR1 MNHNY, CDR2 SVGAGI (reference sequence). CDR3 loop: CASSQQGENSPLHF. The CDR3 DNA reads TGTGCCAGCAGCCAACAGGGAGAGAATTCACCCCTCCACTTT.

The J gene is TRBJ2-1, the V gene TRBV5-4, with 9 bases that match TRBD1. This CDR3 has 15 amino acids. V was clipped by 4 bases and J by 9 bases; unmatched bases: 11. Germline CDR1 SGHNT, CDR2 YYREEE (reference sequence). The CDR3 bases are TGTGCCAGCAGCGCCACAGGGGGCGATGATTCTGAGCAGTTCTTC. It translates to CASSATGGDDSEQFF.

Remarks on this clonotype: An end of the junction differs from the germline gene, which may be a read error. The chain carries TRBV30 and TRBJ1-1; 11 bases align to TRBD1. The length of the CDR3 is 14 residues. Per germline, CDR1 GTSNPN and CDR2 SVGIG (reference sequence). The CDR3 reads CTWSVGTGGTEAFF. Here the CDR3 DNA reads TGTACCTGGAGTGTTGGGACAGGGGGAACTGAAGCTTTCTTT.